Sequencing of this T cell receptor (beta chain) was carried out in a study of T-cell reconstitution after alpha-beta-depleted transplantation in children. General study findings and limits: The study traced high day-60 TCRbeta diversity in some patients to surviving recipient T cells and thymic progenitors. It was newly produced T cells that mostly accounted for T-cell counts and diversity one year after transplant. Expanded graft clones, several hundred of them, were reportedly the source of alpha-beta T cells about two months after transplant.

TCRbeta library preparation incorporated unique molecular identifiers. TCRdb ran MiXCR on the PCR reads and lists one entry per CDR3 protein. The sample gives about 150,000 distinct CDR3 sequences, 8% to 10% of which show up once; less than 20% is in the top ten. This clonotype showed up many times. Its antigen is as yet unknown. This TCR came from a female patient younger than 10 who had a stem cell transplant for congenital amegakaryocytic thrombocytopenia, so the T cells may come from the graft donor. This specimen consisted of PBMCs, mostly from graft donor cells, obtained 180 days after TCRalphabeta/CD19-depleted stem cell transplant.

The CDR3 sequence is CASSSDRSQSYEQYF. CDR3 DNA sequence: TGTGCCAGCAGTTCCGACCGGAGTCAGTCTTACGAGCAGTACTTC. J is TRBJ2-7 and V is TRBV6-5; D call uncertain. The V gene's germline CDR1 is MNHEY and CDR2 SVGAGI. V dropped 4 bases and J dropped 4 bases, with 17 bases sitting between them. This CDR3 region has 15 residues.